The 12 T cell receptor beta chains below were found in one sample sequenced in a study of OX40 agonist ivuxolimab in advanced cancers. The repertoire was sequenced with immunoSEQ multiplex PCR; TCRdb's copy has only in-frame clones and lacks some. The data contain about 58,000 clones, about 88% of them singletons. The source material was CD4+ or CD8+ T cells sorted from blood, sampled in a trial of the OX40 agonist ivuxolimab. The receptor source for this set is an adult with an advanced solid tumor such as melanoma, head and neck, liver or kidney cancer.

In nucleotides, the CDR3 is TGTGCCAGCAGCTTAGGGGGCACAGGGGGAATCCGCACAGATACGCAGTATTTT. Translated, it gives CASSLGGTGGIRTDTQYF. The V gene is TRBV11-3, the J gene TRBJ2-3, with TRBD1 matching 8 bases. The germline V gene has CDR1 SGHNT and CDR2 YENEEA. CDR3 length: 18 amino acids. J gave up 1 base and V 1 base, and 10 bases lay outside the gene matches.

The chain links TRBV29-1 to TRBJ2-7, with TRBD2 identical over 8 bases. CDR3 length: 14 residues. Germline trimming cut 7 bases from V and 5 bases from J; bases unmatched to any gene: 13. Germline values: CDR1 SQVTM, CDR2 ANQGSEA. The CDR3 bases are TGCAGCGGGCTGGTGGCGGGAGGTGTCCACGAGCAGTACTTC. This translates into CSGLVAGGVHEQYF.

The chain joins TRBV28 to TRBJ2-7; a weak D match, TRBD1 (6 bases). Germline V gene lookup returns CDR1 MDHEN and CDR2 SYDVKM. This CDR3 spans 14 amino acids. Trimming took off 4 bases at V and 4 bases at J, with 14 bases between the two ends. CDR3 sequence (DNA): TGTGCCAGCAGTTCGCAGGGGACCCCGTACGAGCAGTACTTC. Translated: CASSSQGTPYEQYF.

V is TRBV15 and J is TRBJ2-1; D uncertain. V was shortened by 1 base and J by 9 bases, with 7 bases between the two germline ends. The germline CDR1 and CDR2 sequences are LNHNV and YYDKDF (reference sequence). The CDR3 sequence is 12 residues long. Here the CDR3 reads CATSRAIGEQFF. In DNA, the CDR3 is TGTGCCACCAGCAGAGCCATCGGTGAGCAGTTCTTC.

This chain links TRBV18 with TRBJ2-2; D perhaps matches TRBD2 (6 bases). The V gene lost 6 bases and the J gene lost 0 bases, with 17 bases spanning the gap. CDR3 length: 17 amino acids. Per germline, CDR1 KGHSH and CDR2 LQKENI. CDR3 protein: CASSLTTGTSNTGELFF. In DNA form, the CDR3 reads TGTGCCAGCTCCCTTACTACCGGGACTTCGAACACCGGGGAGCTGTTTTTT.

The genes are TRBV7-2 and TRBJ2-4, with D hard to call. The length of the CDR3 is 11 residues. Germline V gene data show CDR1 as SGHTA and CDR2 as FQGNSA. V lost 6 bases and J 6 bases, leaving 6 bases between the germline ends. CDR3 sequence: CASRARNIQYF. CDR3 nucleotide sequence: TGTGCCAGCAGGGCCCGAAACATTCAGTACTTC. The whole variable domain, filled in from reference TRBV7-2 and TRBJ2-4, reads GAGVSQSPSNKVTEKGKDVELRCDPISGHTALYWYRQSLGQGLEFLIYFQGNSAPDKSGLPSDRFSAERTGGSVSTLTIQRTQQEDSAVYLCASRARNIQYFGAGTRLSVL.

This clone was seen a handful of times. The CDR3 loop reads CASSVASGRYNEQFF. The CDR3 DNA reads as TGTGCCAGCAGTGTCGCTAGCGGGAGATACAATGAGCAGTTCTTC. This rearrangement joins TRBV25-1 to TRBJ2-1; TRBD2 matches at 10 bases. CDR1 and CDR2 from the germline V gene are MGHDK and SYGVNS. J was trimmed by 4 bases and V by 4 bases; bases with no gene match: 4. This CDR3 comprises 15 residues.

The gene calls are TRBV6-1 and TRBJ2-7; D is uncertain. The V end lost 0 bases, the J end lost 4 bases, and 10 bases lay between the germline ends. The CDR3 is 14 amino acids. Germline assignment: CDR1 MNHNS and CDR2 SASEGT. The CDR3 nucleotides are TGTGCCAGCAGTGAAGCGCAGGCCGGTTACGAGCAGTACTTC. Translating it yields CASSEAQAGYEQYF.

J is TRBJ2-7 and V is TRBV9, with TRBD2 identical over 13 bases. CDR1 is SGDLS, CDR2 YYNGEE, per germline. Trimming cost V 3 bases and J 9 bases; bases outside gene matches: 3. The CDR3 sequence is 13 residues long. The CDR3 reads CASSEGLAGRQYF. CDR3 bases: TGTGCCAGCAGCGAGGGACTAGCGGGAAGGCAGTACTTC.

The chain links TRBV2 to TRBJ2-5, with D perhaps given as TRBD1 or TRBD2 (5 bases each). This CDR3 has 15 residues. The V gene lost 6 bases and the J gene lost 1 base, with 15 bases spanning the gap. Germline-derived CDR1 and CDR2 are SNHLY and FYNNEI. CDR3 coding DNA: TGTGCCAGCAGGTCAAGCCGGGACGGCCAAGAGACCCAGTACTTC. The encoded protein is CASRSSRDGQETQYF.

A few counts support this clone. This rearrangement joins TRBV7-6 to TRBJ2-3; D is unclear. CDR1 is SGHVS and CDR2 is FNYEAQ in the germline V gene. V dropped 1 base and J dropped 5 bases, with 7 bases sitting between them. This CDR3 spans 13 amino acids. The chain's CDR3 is CASSLDYRDTQYF. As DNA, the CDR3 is TGTGCCAGCAGCTTAGACTATAGAGATACGCAGTATTTT. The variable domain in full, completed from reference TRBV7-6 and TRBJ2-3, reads GAGVSQSPRYKVTKRGQDVALRCDPISGHVSLYWYRQALGQGPEFLTYFNYEAQQDKSGLPNDRFSAERPEGSISTLTIQRTEQRDSAMYRCASSLDYRDTQYFGPGTRLTVL.

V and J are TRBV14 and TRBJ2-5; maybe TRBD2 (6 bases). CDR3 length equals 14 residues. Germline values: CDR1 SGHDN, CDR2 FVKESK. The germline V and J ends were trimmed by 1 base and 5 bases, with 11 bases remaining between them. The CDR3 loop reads CASSQVTGEETQYF. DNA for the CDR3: TGTGCCAGCAGCCAAGTGACGGGAGAGGAGACCCAGTACTTC.